Listed below are T cell receptor beta chains from one sample, sequenced in a study of beta chain features in type 1 diabetes. Clones were sequenced by immunoSEQ multiplex PCR, and TCRdb holds only the in-frame ones, with some missing. This table has around 250,000 clones, 13% to 15% appearing once. Sequenced material: naive CD4+ T cells from blood. These TCRs come from a middle-aged woman in good health. The CDR3 runs from the conserved cysteine through the conserved F or W. D genes are given only for firm matches. Clone size appears in some rows only: once, few, many, or a class for an expanded clone.

J | V | size | D | DNA | CDR3
TRBJ2-5 | TRBV7-2 | few | - | TGTGCCAGCAGCCGCGCGGGGGCCGCAGAGACCCAGTACTTC | CASSRAGAAETQYF
TRBJ2-1 | TRBV11-2 | - | TRBD1 | TGTGCCAGCAGCCCTGGTCCGTTGGGACAGGGATGGGATGAGCAGTTCTTC | CASSPGPLGQGWDEQFF
TRBJ2-6 | TRBV5-1 | - | - | TGCGCCAGCCAAGACTTGTCGGGGGCCAACGTCCTGACTTTC | CASQDLSGANVLTF
TRBJ2-7 | TRBV5-4 | - | - | TGTGCCAGCAGCCCCGACACTTCCTCCTACGAGCAGTACTTC | CASSPDTSSYEQYF
TRBJ2-1 | TRBV11-2 | - | - | TGTGCCGGGTCCCCTTGGGGGGGCCAGGGGCGCAATGAGCAGTTCTTC | CAGSPWGGQGRNEQFF
TRBJ1-1 | TRBV4-2 | - | - | TGTGCCAGCAGCCAAGCCGCTGTCGGCACTGAAGCTTTCTTT | CASSQAAVGTEAFF
TRBJ1-1 | TRBV9 | few | - | TGTGCCAGCAGCACTCGCTGGAACACTGAAGCTTTCTTT | CASSTRWNTEAFF
TRBJ1-1 | TRBV27 | - | - | TGTGCCAGCAGTTTAAGACCGGGCACTGAAGCTTTCTTT | CASSLRPGTEAFF
TRBJ1-4 | TRBV19 | - | - | TGTGCCAGTAGTACGCCCGGACAGATGAATAATGAAAAACTGTTTTTT | CASSTPGQMNNEKLFF
TRBJ2-7 | TRBV11-2 | - | - | TGTGCCAGCAGTACAACAGCAGTCTCACCGTACGAGCAGTACTTC | CASSTTAVSPYEQYF
TRBJ1-1 | TRBV19 | few | - | TGTGCCAGTAGTCCCCCAAGGGGAACAATGAACACTGAAGCTTTCTTT | CASSPPRGTMNTEAFF
TRBJ2-3 | TRBV7-7 | - | TRBD1 | TGTGCCAGCAGCTCTGGGACAGGGGGCGAGACGCAGTATTTT | CASSSGTGGETQYF